The text below deals with one T cell receptor beta chain. The sample comes from a study of blood T cell repertoires in COVID-19. Looking at the study overall: COVID-19 samples, acute and convalescent, were from the United States, Italy and Spain. T cells, B-cell-depleted T cells, or PBMCs supplied cDNA or gDNA.

Original handling: Reference gene primer amplification gave nucleated cell count estimates. Sequenced by immunoSEQ multiplex PCR; TCRdb stores in-frame clones only, minus some. That table supplies the V and J calls and clone size; D and trimming were determined from the DNA. The data contain about 190,000 clones, about 82% of them singletons. This TCR was recovered from a woman aged 25 to 39 with acute or convalescent COVID-19. Sequenced sample: peripheral blood.

The CDR3 here is CASSYAGSVYEQYF. The DNA for the CDR3 is TGTGCCAGCAGTTATGCCGGGTCAGTCTACGAGCAGTACTTC. The chain uses TRBV6-2 or TRBV6-3 and TRBJ2-7, with D unclear. Germline lookup yields CDR1 MNHEY and CDR2 SVGEGT. V lost 3 bases to trimming and J lost 3 bases, with 12 bases between them. CDR3 size: 14 residues.